The present entry profiles one TCR beta chain with its context. No antigen is known for it. In the PCR, 60 Vbeta and 13 Jbeta primers were used. The method was immunoSEQ multiplex PCR; TCRdb's version includes in-frame clones alone and lacks a portion of them. The sample contains some 120,000 clones, 8% to 9.5% of which appear only once. This record comes from a study of cytomegalovirus exposure and HLA in healthy donors. Study-wide results and limits: In an earlier analysis, productive rearrangement rates for most beta V segments clustered near 90% or 30%. At a 0.05 false discovery rate, a later analysis found approximately 17,000 TCR beta sequences to be associated with HLA alleles.

Source material: PBMCs. The sequence was obtained from a man in his forties in good health and CMV-seronegative.

In DNA form, the CDR3 reads TGCGCCAGCAGCCAAGGGCTAGCGGGGTACAATGAGCAGTTCTTC. It translates to CASSQGLAGYNEQFF. The chain links TRBV4-3 to TRBJ2-1, with TRBD2 matching over 9 bases. This CDR3 has 15 amino acids. Germline V gene data show CDR1 as LGHNA and CDR2 as YSLEER. The ends lost 1 base at V and 4 bases at J; junction bases unmatched: 2.